This T cell receptor beta chain came from a study of vaccination and CD4 T cells after COVID-19. Concerning this clonotype: Its antigen is not known.

Treatment: roughly ten-day PBMC culture with coronavirus spike peptide pools or control peptides (ViraFEST assay). IL-2 at 10 IU/ml and peptide pools at 9 to 10 ug/ml were added to PBMCs cultured at over 1.5 million per well. Cultured CD4+ T-cell DNA underwent Oncomine TCR Beta short-read sequencing. TCRdb redid the calling of the PCR reads with MiXCR, one entry per CDR3 protein. Among a few thousand distinct CDR3 sequences listed, less than 60% were seen once. This CDR3 is 15 amino acids long. Germline V CDR1 and CDR2: SGHTA, FQGNSA. Trimming at V came to 5 bases and at J to 2 bases, leaving 9 bases not matched to a gene.

The receptor was isolated from a human donor who had recovered from COVID-19. Sequencing was carried out using CD4+ T cells from blood, cultured in vitro. The rearrangement joins TRBV7-2 to TRBJ2-7; 7 bases match TRBD2. The CDR3 coding sequence is TGTGCCAGCAGCATAGGTCTAGCGGCCGCCTACGAGCAGTACTTC. Its protein product is CASSIGLAAAYEQYF.